This T cell receptor beta chain was sequenced in a study of cytomegalovirus exposure and HLA in healthy donors. Across the study: The same platform as the approximately 670 first-cohort repertoires was used for the 120 validation repertoires, a later analysis reported.

This clone was seen once. Its antigen is currently unknown. Findings of the study overall: The authors enumerated over 150 TCR beta chains as linked to cytomegalovirus. Under in vitro conditions, three CMV-associated chains were confirmed as specific for CMV antigens.

Data came from immunoSEQ multiplex PCR; TCRdb stores just in-frame clones and leaves some out. Of around 250,000 clones in the sample, about 92% are singletons; the top ten hold roughly 3%. V lost 0 bases to trimming and J lost 6 bases, with 10 bases between them. Germline CDR1 is SGDLS and CDR2 is YYNGEE. This CDR3 has 13 residues. These donors were members of the roughly 120-subject validation cohort, a group separate from the approximately 670-subject first cohort. Sequencing was carried out using PBMCs. V is TRBV9 and J is TRBJ2-7, with unresolved D. The sequence was obtained from a woman in her twenties or thirties in good health and CMV-seronegative. DNA of the CDR3: TGTGCCAGCAGCGTAGCCCAGGCTGGCGAGCAGTACTTC. Its protein product is CASSVAQAGEQYF.